These T cell receptor beta chains were read from a single sample in a study of T-cell memory formation after mild COVID-19. TCRdb recomputed calls from the 5' RACE reads with MiXCR, one row per CDR3 protein. The table lists about 150,000 distinct CDR3 sequences, roughly 15% of them singletons. The material sequenced was PBMCs or a T cell subset sorted from them (not recorded which). Source of these receptors: an adult woman who had mild COVID-19 (a few samples of this study predate the infection). Cell type and time point are not known. Each CDR3 is given with its conserved first and last residue. The order of the fields is J gene, V gene, D gene, CDR3 length, clone size, CDR3 protein, CDR3 DNA. A D gene is named only where the DNA matches it firmly. Rows give clone size only sometimes, using once, few, many, or a class for an expanded clone.

>TRBJ2-1|TRBV7-3|TRBD1|15|NA
CASSLAEGQGSEQFF
TGTGCCAGCAGCTTAGCTGAGGGACAGGGGAGTGAGCAGTTCTTC
>TRBJ2-3|TRBV7-3|NA|14|NA
CASSLGVSTDTQYF
TGTGCCAGCAGCTTAGGAGTTAGCACAGATACGCAGTATTTT
>TRBJ1-2|TRBV12-3/TRBV12-4|TRBD1|14|NA
CASSPNRGPTGYTF
TGTGCCAGCAGTCCCAACAGGGGGCCTACTGGCTACACCTTC
>TRBJ2-5|TRBV7-9|NA|13|NA
CASFSWGQETQYF
TGTGCCAGCTTCAGTTGGGGACAAGAGACCCAGTACTTC
>TRBJ2-7|TRBV3-1|TRBD1|15|NA
CASSHTGQGSYEQYF
TGTGCCAGCAGCCACACGGGACAGGGATCCTACGAGCAGTACTTC
>TRBJ2-3|TRBV10-3|TRBD2|15|NA
CAISASGGPTDTQYF
TGTGCCATCAGTGCCAGCGGGGGGCCCACAGATACGCAGTATTTT
>TRBJ1-2|TRBV5-1|NA|18|NA
CASSPGVTGALPHYGYTF
TGCGCCAGCAGCCCGGGGGTGACAGGAGCCCTTCCCCACTATGGCTACACCTTC
>TRBJ1-3|TRBV5-1|NA|19|few
CASSLWQQGGGHSGNTIYF
TGCGCCAGCAGCTTGTGGCAACAGGGCGGTGGCCATAGTGGAAACACCATATATTTT
>TRBJ2-1|TRBV4-2|TRBD2|17|few
CASSQEISGSSYNEQFF
TGTGCCAGCAGCCAGGAGATTAGCGGGAGCTCGTACAATGAGCAGTTCTTC
>TRBJ1-1|TRBV9|NA|15|NA
CASSVGGAMNTEAFF
TGTGCCAGCAGCGTAGGAGGGGCCATGAACACTGAAGCTTTCTTT
>TRBJ2-4|TRBV29-1|TRBD1|14|NA
CSVGEGARRNIQYF
TGCAGCGTAGGCGAGGGGGCAAGGAGAAACATTCAGTACTTC
>TRBJ2-3|TRBV7-3|NA|14|few
CASSFAGLTDTQYF
TGTGCCAGCAGCTTCGCGGGCCTCACAGATACGCAGTATTTT
>TRBJ2-2|TRBV12-3/TRBV12-4|NA|16|few
CASTAPGTLNTGELFF
TGTGCCAGCACAGCGCCCGGGACTTTGAACACCGGGGAGCTGTTTTTT
>TRBJ2-1|TRBV6-5|TRBD2|16|NA
CASSPRSSGVYNEQFF
TGTGCCAGCAGTCCTCGAAGTAGCGGGGTTTACAATGAGCAGTTCTTC
>TRBJ1-1|TRBV20-1|NA|14|few
CSAGRDFFNTEAFF
TGCAGTGCTGGCCGGGACTTCTTTAACACTGAAGCTTTCTTT
>TRBJ2-7|TRBV3-1|NA|14|NA
CASSPGPPGYEQYF
TGTGCCAGCAGCCCAGGCCCTCCAGGCTACGAGCAGTACTTC
>TRBJ1-1|TRBV12-3/TRBV12-4|TRBD1|13|NA
CASSSGQGFEAFF
TGTGCCAGCAGTTCTGGACAGGGCTTTGAAGCTTTCTTT
>TRBJ2-1|TRBV6-1|NA|16|NA
CASSEIWGLQSNEQFF
TGTGCCAGCAGTGAAATTTGGGGGCTGCAGTCGAATGAGCAGTTCTTC
>TRBJ2-4|TRBV5-1|TRBD1|15|few
CASSLDRGAKNIQYF
TGCGCCAGCAGCTTGGACAGGGGAGCCAAAAACATTCAGTACTTC
>TRBJ2-7|TRBV29-1|NA|12|few
CSARDGVSEQYF
TGCAGCGCTCGGGATGGGGTGAGTGAGCAGTACTTC
>TRBJ2-6|TRBV6-2/TRBV6-3|TRBD1|19|NA
CASSYFTGTGAFGANVLTF
TGTGCCAGCAGTTACTTCACCGGGACAGGCGCCTTTGGGGCCAACGTCCTGACTTTC
>TRBJ1-1|TRBV4-1|NA|14|few
CASSQRGVNTEAFF
TGCGCCAGCAGCCAACGCGGAGTGAACACTGAAGCTTTCTTT
>TRBJ2-1|TRBV5-1|TRBD1|18|few
CASSLAPLRTGGGNEQFF
TGCGCCAGCAGCTTGGCTCCGCTACGGACAGGGGGTGGGAATGAGCAGTTCTTC
>TRBJ2-3|TRBV2|NA|13|NA
CASRDTGPDTQYF
TGTGCCAGCAGAGATACAGGGCCAGATACGCAGTATTTT
>TRBJ2-2|TRBV20-1|NA|15|few
CSARSRLLISGELFF
TGCAGTGCTAGATCCCGACTTCTGATATCCGGGGAGCTGTTTTTT
>TRBJ2-3|TRBV9|NA|15|few
CASSVGITGPDTQYF
TGTGCCAGCAGCGTAGGGATTACAGGGCCAGATACGCAGTATTTT
>TRBJ2-4|TRBV3-1|NA|18|few
CASSRNGAGYVLKNIQYF
TGTGCCAGCAGCCGTAACGGTGCGGGATACGTGCTCAAAAACATTCAGTACTTC
>TRBJ1-6|TRBV5-1|TRBD1|15|many
CASSLRGQDNSPLHF
TGCGCCAGCAGCTTGAGGGGACAGGATAATTCACCCCTCCACTTT